This T cell receptor (beta chain) emerged from a study of blood T cells in healthy people across ages. It was roughly 10 milliliters of peripheral blood that were drawn from each donor. This clonotype was detected a few times. Alongside a J-beta primer mix, a sample-barcoded 5' primer served in a second PCR lasting about 7 to 11 cycles. TCRdb reprocessed the 5' RACE reads with MiXCR, giving one entry per CDR3 protein. This table has roughly 700,000 distinct CDR3 sequences, about 25% appearing once. From germline, CDR1 is MGHDK and CDR2 SYGVNS. This CDR3 is 17 amino acids long. The sample was also reused in another study, on T cells of mothers and their children.

The chain has TRBV25-1 and TRBJ2-5; 8 bases agree with TRBD1. The end of the DNA fits TRBJ2-1 better, so the J call may be wrong. The sequenced material came from blood. The sequence was obtained from a boy younger than 18 in good health. The CDR3: CASAFSPGGLPYDEQFF. In DNA form, the CDR3 reads TGTGCCAGCGCATTCTCCCCAGGGGGCCTCCCGTACGATGAGCAGTTCTTC.